This passage covers 2 T cell receptor beta chains from one sample sequenced in a study of cytomegalovirus exposure and HLA in healthy donors. The PCR made use of 60 Vbeta and 13 Jbeta primers. TCRdb's table, derived via immunoSEQ multiplex PCR, lists solely in-frame clones and lacks some. The listing contains about 79,000 clones. Sequencing was done on a sample of PBMCs. These receptors were collected from a man younger than 40 in good health and CMV-seronegative.

The CDR3 loop reads CSHTEQVNTEAFF. The CDR3 DNA follows: TGCAGCCACACGGAACAGGTGAACACTGAAGCTTTCTTT. This rearrangement joins TRBV29-1 to TRBJ1-1; maybe TRBD1 (5 bases). This CDR3 has 13 residues. The germline V and J ends were trimmed by 8 bases and 0 bases, with 13 bases remaining between them. Germline CDR1 reads SQVTM; CDR2 reads ANQGSEA. The full variable domain, its missing parts supplied by reference TRBV29-1 and TRBJ1-1, is SAVISQKPSRDICQRGTSLTIQCQVDSQVTMMFWYRQQPGQSLTLIATANQGSEATYESGFVIDKFPISRPNLTFSTLTVSNMSPEDSSIYLCSHTEQVNTEAFFGQGTRLTVV.

The rearrangement joins TRBV5-1 to TRBJ2-1, with 12 bases identical to TRBD2. The length of the CDR3 is 15 residues. Trimming at V came to 4 bases and at J to 7 bases, leaving 6 bases not matched to a gene. Germline V gives CDR1 SGHRS, CDR2 YFSETQ. CDR3 sequence reads: CASSGASGRGNEQFF. As DNA, the CDR3 is TGCGCCAGCAGCGGGGCTAGCGGGAGGGGGAATGAGCAGTTCTTC.